The T cell receptor beta chain under discussion was sequenced for a study of T cell repertoires in cytomegalovirus infection. About the research overall: Public TCR beta signatures indicated both CMV infection and matching HLA type.

The CDR3 extends over 18 amino acids. V dropped 7 bases and J dropped 1; count of bases not matched to a gene: 14. Germline lookup yields CDR1 MNHEY and CDR2 SMNVEV (reference sequence). Regarding this clonotype: The target antigen is unknown.

TCRdb re-called the reads with MiXCR, one entry per CDR3 protein. The table has about 140,000 distinct CDR3 sequences, approximately 30% seen once. This chain connects TRBV27 to TRBJ1-3, with TRBD1 matching over 9 bases. The material was CD8+ T cells from cultured PBMCs, obtained from culture after CMV antigen stimulation. The TCR comes from a human donor in good health (CMV status not recorded). Some clones in this sample may be carry-over from other donors' samples. The CDR3 here is CASTSVRTGASSGNTIYF. CDR3 sequence (DNA): TGTGCCAGCACCTCAGTCCGGACAGGGGCGTCGTCTGGAAACACCATATATTTT.